The 17 T cell receptor beta chains given below trace back to one sample, sequenced in a study of control samples from healthy donors and cancer patients. The repertoire was sequenced with immunoSEQ multiplex PCR; TCRdb's copy has only in-frame clones and lacks some. The sample includes about 110,000 clones, 88% seen only once; the top ten take 3.5% to 4%. Sequencing was done on a sample of PBMCs. Source of these receptors: a woman aged 55-69 years with lung cancer.

The V call is TRBV18, the J call TRBJ1-2; TRBD1 is a possible D gene (6 bases). Trimming cost V 6 bases and J 8 bases, with 19 bases left between them. CDR3 length equals 14 residues. Germline V gives CDR1 KGHSH, CDR2 LQKENI. CDR3 DNA sequence: TGTGCCAGCTCTCCCTCTCTGGGGGCGGAGGGCTACACCTTC. It encodes CASSPSLGAEGYTF.

This clone has just one count. V usage is TRBV5-4 and J usage is TRBJ2-3; 8 bases are shared with TRBD2. Germline V gene sequence: CDR1 SGHNT, CDR2 YYREEE (reference sequence). The length of the CDR3 is 16 residues. The junction had 10 bases not matched to a gene; V was cut back by 1 base and J by 6 bases. This CDR3 is CASSLNSGGRIDTQYF. Here the CDR3 DNA reads TGTGCCAGCAGCTTGAACAGCGGGGGCCGAATTGATACGCAGTATTTT.

The CDR3: CASNPLADTGKQFF. Written as DNA, the CDR3 is TGTGCCAGTAACCCGCTAGCGGACACGGGGAAGCAGTTCTTC. The J gene is TRBJ2-1, the V gene TRBV19, with 7 bases identical to TRBD2. V trimming: 7 bases; J trimming: 11 bases; junction bases outside the gene matches: 14. The CDR3 totals 14 residues. CDR1 LNHDA and CDR2 SQIVND come from the germline V gene (reference sequence).

The rearrangement joins TRBV9 to TRBJ2-3; 11 nucleotides line up with TRBD2. With 2 bases clipped from V and 4 bases from J, the junction kept 3 bases outside the gene matches. This CDR3 comprises 15 residues. Germline V gene data show CDR1 as SGDLS and CDR2 as YYNGEE. CDR3 in amino acids: CASSVLAGGPDTQYF. CDR3 nucleotide sequence: TGTGCCAGCAGCGTGTTAGCGGGGGGGCCAGATACGCAGTATTTT.

The chain is built from TRBV27 and TRBJ1-6; no clear D. V shed 3 bases and J shed 9 bases, with 12 bases lying between them. Germline values: CDR1 MNHEY, CDR2 SMNVEV (reference sequence). This CDR3 has 14 amino acids. The CDR3 DNA is TGTGCCAGCAGTTTCTACGGGATGGGTTCACCCCTCCACTTT. It encodes CASSFYGMGSPLHF.

This chain connects TRBV27 to TRBJ2-1, with 10 bases identical to TRBD2. There are 15 residues in the CDR3. V shed 3 bases, J shed 7 bases, and the junction held 6 bases outside the gene matches. Germline V gene lookup returns CDR1 MNHEY and CDR2 SMNVEV (reference sequence). CDR3 sequence (DNA): TGTGCCAGCAGTTTTTTAAGCGGGGGGGCGAATGAGCAGTTCTTC. As protein: CASSFLSGGANEQFF.

The chain recombines TRBV5-1 with TRBJ2-7; D possibly corresponds to TRBD1 (6 bases). This CDR3 contains 16 residues. Germline CDR1 and CDR2: SGHRS and YFSETQ. V lost 4 bases and J 4 bases, leaving 21 bases between the germline ends. CDR3 in DNA: TGCGCCAGCAGCCTCGGACAGCTAGACCCCTTTTACGAGCAGTACTTC. Protein product: CASSLGQLDPFYEQYF. The full variable domain, its missing parts supplied by reference TRBV5-1 and TRBJ2-7, is KAGVTQTPRYLIKTRGQQVTLSCSPISGHRSVSWYQQTPGQGLQFLFEYFSETQRNKGNFPGRFSGRQFSNSRSEMNVSTLELGDSALYLCASSLGQLDPFYEQYFGPGTRLTVT.

The CDR3 sequence is CASSYSRTPGEKLFF. Written as DNA, the CDR3 is TGTGCCAGCAGTTACTCACGGACTCCGGGTGAAAAACTGTTTTTT. This rearrangement joins TRBV6-5 to TRBJ1-4; D is ambiguous. The CDR3 sequence is 15 residues long. V shed 0 bases and J shed 7 bases, with 12 bases lying between them. CDR1 is MNHEY, CDR2 SVGAGI, per germline.

The rearrangement uses TRBV27 and TRBJ1-1; TRBD1 aligns across 11 bases. The germline V gene encodes CDR1 MNHEY and CDR2 SMNVEV (reference sequence). The CDR3 covers 15 residues. V was pared by 3 bases and J by 4 bases, with 4 bases of the junction left unmatched. CDR3 DNA sequence: TGTGCCAGCAGTTTTCATGGACAGGGGGCCACTGAAGCTTTCTTT. Translation: CASSFHGQGATEAFF.

This chain links TRBV2 with TRBJ2-1; D ambiguous. The CDR3 runs to 13 residues. The V and J ends lost 6 bases and 10 bases respectively, with 16 bases between them. CDR1 and CDR2 from the germline V gene are SNHLY and FYNNEI. The CDR3 DNA sequence: TGTGCCAGCAGACCTCTTCCGGAGACAGAGCAGTTCTTC. Translation gives CASRPLPETEQFF. Based on the CDR3 plus reference TRBV2 and TRBJ2-1, the full variable domain is EPEVTQTPSHQVTQMGQEVILRCVPISNHLYFYWYRQILGQKVEFLVSFYNNEISEKSEIFDDQFSVERPDGSNFTLKIRSTKLEDSAMYFCASRPLPETEQFFGPGTRLTVL.

The V and J genes are TRBV30 and TRBJ1-1; D might be TRBD1 (6 bases). Germline lookup yields CDR1 GTSNPN and CDR2 SVGIG (reference sequence). The V gene lost 3 bases and the J gene lost 9 bases, with 17 bases spanning the gap. This CDR3 region has 13 residues. CDR3 nucleotides: TGTGCCTGGAGCCCAAGTCAGGGGACGAAAGCTTTCTTT. It translates to CAWSPSQGTKAFF.

The chain has TRBV21-1 and TRBJ1-2. TRBV21-1 is annotated as a pseudogene. The CDR3 consists of 11 residues. CDR3 bases: TGTGCCAGCCTCAGCCGGCGAGGCTACACCTTC. As protein: CASLSRRGYTF.

The rearrangement links TRBV19 to TRBJ1-1; weak D call: TRBD1 (5 bases). Per germline, CDR1 LNHDA and CDR2 SQIVND (reference sequence). CDR3 length equals 13 residues. V lost 11 bases and J 0 bases, leaving 13 bases between the germline ends. The chain's CDR3 is CASGVRLNTEAFF. In nucleotides, the CDR3 is TGTGCCTCGGGGGTACGGCTGAACACTGAAGCTTTCTTT.

This chain connects TRBV6-5 to TRBJ1-1, with 10 bases aligning to TRBD1. The V and J ends lost 8 bases and 1 base, in that order; junction bases with no gene match: 1. Germline V CDR1 and CDR2: MNHEY, SVGAGI. This CDR3 contains 13 residues. This chain's CDR3 is CASGTGANTEAFF. CDR3 in DNA: TGTGCCAGCGGGACAGGGGCGAACACTGAAGCTTTCTTT.

There are a few counts of this clone. The chain recombines TRBV11-1 with TRBJ2-1; 7 positions match TRBD2. Germline V gene sequence: CDR1 SGHAT, CDR2 FQDESV (reference sequence). V trimming: 3 bases; J trimming: 4 bases; junction bases outside the gene matches: 3. This CDR3 has 14 amino acids. The CDR3, as DNA: TGTGCCAGCAGCTTCCAGCGGGATTACAATGAGCAGTTCTTC. Protein: CASSFQRDYNEQFF.

The chain is built from TRBV4-1 and TRBJ1-5; D perhaps matches TRBD1 (6 bases). Germline CDR1 is MGHRA and CDR2 is YSYEKL. The V gene lost 0 bases and the J gene lost 0 bases, with 24 bases spanning the gap. CDR3 size: 21 residues. The CDR3 loop reads CASSQDPKLATGSYSNQPQHF. CDR3 in DNA: TGCGCCAGCAGCCAAGACCCGAAGTTAGCGACAGGTTCTTATAGCAATCAGCCCCAGCATTTT.

This clone was recorded only once. The rearrangement joins TRBV19 to TRBJ1-2; 10 bases align to TRBD1. CDR3 length: 18 amino acids. V shed 5 bases, J shed 4 bases, and the junction held 16 bases outside the gene matches. CDR1 LNHDA and CDR2 SQIVND come from the germline V gene (reference sequence). The CDR3 DNA reads TGTGCCAGTAGTCGACAGGGGGCTGGAGGCTATATCCCCTATGGCTACACCTTC. Translating gives CASSRQGAGGYIPYGYTF.